Sequencing of this TCR beta chain was carried out in a study of T cell responses to AZD1222 COVID-19 vaccine (dated by TCRdb to the early 2020s). Regarding the study in general: AZD1222 recipients with second doses at about 4 weeks or about 12 weeks were pooled, because spike-specific TCR depth and breadth did not differ between schedules. Trial participants were enrolled into age subgroups of 18-55, 56-69 and 70-plus years, which contained around 140, 26 and 57 TCR-sequenced participants, respectively. A total of approximately 230 trial participants underwent TCR sequencing, of whom about 210 received two doses of AZD1222 and around 26 received two doses of the MenACWY control vaccine.

The trim is 5 bases for V and 12 bases for J, with a gap of 17 bases between the germline ends. The CDR3 holds 12 amino acids from the cysteine to the phenylalanine. The CDR3 DNA has 36 bases and is translated from base 1. The sample's time point label is to be understood as: baseline before first vaccination. Vaccinee samples came from UK trials COV001 and COV002, including a single-blind randomized controlled phase 2/3 trial of AZD1222 (ChAdOx1 nCoV-19) in healthy adults. Trial participant PBMC samples were collected at day 0 and day 28 after the second dose for TCRbeta chain sequencing. With regard to this clone: This receptor's antigen is unknown. Base quality data are lacking; no much larger clone is found one base away.

The CDR3 regions of human TCRbeta chains were subjected to immunosequencing. The authors' analysis ran thus. TCRs in the repertoires were compared against a reference library of SARS-CoV-2-specific TCRs that had been generated with the MIRA antigen-specificity platform. Breadth meant the fraction of unique TCRs that were SARS-CoV-2-associated, whereas depth meant the fraction of total T cells that were SARS-CoV-2-associated. Using the MIRA data, each spike-specific TCR was assigned both to the spike region to which the TCR was reactive and to a CD4 or CD8 class. Log10-transformed breadth and depth values were compared by one-way ANOVA with Sidak's multiple comparisons tests. TCRdb retrieved this table from immuneACCESS and kept in-frame rearrangements only. Not all clones are present; in checked studies, unresolved V genes account for under half, and no reason is known for the remainder. V and J calls and clone size follow that table, whereas D and trimming were derived from the DNA. This sample comprises approximately 130,000 clones, roughly 90% of them detected only once. The ten largest make up about 1.5% of the sample.

Broader findings and caveats from the paper: Conclusions about previously exposed vaccinees are limited, since just five or six AZD1222 recipients were seropositive for SARS-CoV-2 at baseline. Reportedly, almost half of the unique spike-specific TCRs recognized epitopes lying outside the regions that are mutated in the B.1.351 and B.1.1.7 variants. In the small 56-69-year group, the increase in depth fell short of significance, most likely because of low power. Participants were mostly white British, with more females than males. The authors suggested clonal diversity may have been underestimated. The vaccine-associated CD4 TCRs covered the entire spike protein, and the dominant responses fell in regions 160-218 and 743-854. Because no samples from the day 14 peak response were available, repertoires could be characterized only after the peak T cell response. After two AZD1222 doses, both the breadth and the depth of spike-specific TCRs were significantly higher than at day 0 and than in MenACWY recipients.

The sequence was collected from an adult in good health. The rearranged segments are TRBV12-3 or TRBV12-4 and TRBJ2-7, and perhaps TRBD2 as D gene, on 6 matching bases. The starting material was peripheral blood, obtained on day 0 of AZD1222 vaccination. The nucleotide sequence is TGTGCCAGCAGTGCGGGGACGGGGGAACGGTACTTC. Translated, this is CASSAGTGERYF.